This T cell receptor (beta chain) was recovered during a study of tumor-infiltrating lymphocytes in localized non-small cell lung cancer. Whole-study context: The cohort mixed smokers and never-smokers, several histologies, and some post-neoadjuvant-chemotherapy samples.

CDR1 and CDR2 (germline): GTSNPN, SVGIG (reference sequence). The V segment lost 5 bases and the J segment 2 bases; nucleotides outside the gene matches: 6. The CDR3 is 14 amino acids. General study results and limits: TCRbeta sequencing showed higher T cell infiltration in tumors than uninvolved lung. No T-cell fraction difference was seen between IM1 and IM2 tumors. Available tissue quantity limited TCR sequencing to a patient subset.

As regards this clone: Antigen: not known.

Here immunoSEQ multiplex PCR was the method, and the copy in TCRdb shows in-frame clones only, minus some. This sample has some 6,700 clones, with just under 75% found just once. The sequence derives from a human donor with non-small cell lung cancer. This chain joins TRBV30 and TRBJ1-2; 9 nucleotides align to TRBD1. The sample comprised lung tumor tissue. This CDR3 is CAWAYGQGNYGYTF. The CDR3 region has the DNA TGTGCCTGGGCGTATGGACAGGGGAACTATGGCTACACCTTC.